The present T cell receptor beta chain was sequenced within a study of T cell responses to AZD1222 COVID-19 vaccine. Study-level findings and limits: The repertoires were collected only after the peak T cell response. A reported finding is that nearly half of spike-specific TCRs target unmutated variant regions.

This clone was detected only a few times. Its antigen is unidentified. The germline CDR1 and CDR2 sequences are WNHNN and SYGVQD (reference sequence). J was trimmed by 7 bases and V by 3 bases; bases with no gene match: 9. The CDR3 contains 15 residues. Sequenced by immunoSEQ multiplex PCR; TCRdb stores in-frame clones only, minus some. Among roughly 100,000 clones listed, roughly nine tenths were seen once. The sequencing here drew on peripheral blood, taken on day 0 of AZD1222 vaccination. The receptor was isolated from an adult in good health. V is TRBV10-1 and J is TRBJ1-1; 9 bases are shared with TRBD1. For the CDR3, the DNA is TGCGCCAGCAGTGACCCTGACAGGGGGATGCGTGAAGCTTTCTTT. Protein: CASSDPDRGMREAFF.